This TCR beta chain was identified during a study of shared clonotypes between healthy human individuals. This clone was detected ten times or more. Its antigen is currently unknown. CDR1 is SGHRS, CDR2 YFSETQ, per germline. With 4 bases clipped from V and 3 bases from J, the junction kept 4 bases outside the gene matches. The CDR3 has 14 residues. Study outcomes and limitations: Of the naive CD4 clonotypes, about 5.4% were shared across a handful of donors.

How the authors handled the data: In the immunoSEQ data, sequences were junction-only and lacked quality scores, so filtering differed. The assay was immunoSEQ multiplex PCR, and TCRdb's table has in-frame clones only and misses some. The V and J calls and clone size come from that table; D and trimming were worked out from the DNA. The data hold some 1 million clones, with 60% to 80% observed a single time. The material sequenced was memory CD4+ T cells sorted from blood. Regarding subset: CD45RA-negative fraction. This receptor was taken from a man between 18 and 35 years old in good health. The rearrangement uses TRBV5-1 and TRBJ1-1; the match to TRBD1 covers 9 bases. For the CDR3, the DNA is TGCGCCAGCAGCCTTGACAGGGGGTACACTGAAGCTTTCTTT. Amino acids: CASSLDRGYTEAFF.